These 9 T cell receptor beta chains came from one sample sequenced in a study of CD8 T cells in ankylosing spondylitis. MiXCR, run by TCRdb on the 5' RACE reads, gives a single entry per CDR3 protein. Of about 30,000 distinct CDR3 sequences listed, 11% to 15% are singletons. The source material was blood. The receptors were sampled from a male donor with ankylosing spondylitis or in good health (not recorded which).

This chain connects TRBV12-3 or TRBV12-4 to TRBJ1-1; D ambiguous. CDR3 length: 11 residues. Trimming shortened V by 7 bases and J by 7 bases, and 10 bases separated the two germline ends. DNA for the CDR3: TGTGCCAGCACCCAAGCAGGTGAAGCTTTCTTT. This translates into CASTQAGEAFF.

This clonotype was seen more than once but under ten times. The chain combines TRBV5-1 with TRBJ2-5; tentative D call: TRBD1 (6 bases). V gave up 4 bases and J gave up 2 bases, with 12 bases separating them. CDR1 and CDR2 (germline): SGHRS, YFSETQ. The length of the CDR3 is 14 residues. CDR3 sequence: CASSPGTNQETQYF. CDR3 nucleotides: TGCGCCAGCAGCCCGGGGACAAATCAAGAGACCCAGTACTTC.

The chain carries TRBV4-2 and TRBJ2-7; the D call may be TRBD1 or TRBD2 (7 bases each). V lost 2 bases and J 5 bases, leaving 13 bases between the germline ends. The CDR3 spans 14 residues. CDR1 LGHNA and CDR2 YNFKEQ come from the germline V gene. The CDR3 sequence: CASSQQSGGDEQYF. In nucleotides, the CDR3 is TGTGCCAGCAGCCAACAGTCAGGGGGGGACGAGCAGTACTTC.

This clonotype occurred a few times. The chain recombines TRBV15 with TRBJ2-1; no clear D gene. The V end lost 3 bases, the J end lost 0 bases, and 9 bases lay between the germline ends. Looked up from germline, CDR1 is LNHNV and CDR2 is YYDKDF (reference sequence). This CDR3 spans 15 amino acids. Here the CDR3 reads CATSRELGSYNEQFF. The DNA of the CDR3 is TGTGCCACCAGCAGGGAGCTCGGCTCCTACAATGAGCAGTTCTTC.

The table lists this clonotype with a few counts. V and J are TRBV7-2 and TRBJ2-6, with D perhaps TRBD1 or TRBD2 (5 bases each). The germline V and J ends were trimmed by 5 bases and 0 bases, with 14 bases remaining between them. This CDR3 has 17 residues. Germline lookup yields CDR1 SGHTA and CDR2 FQGNSA. The CDR3 nucleotides are TGTGCCAGCAGCCGGCCGGGACGCAGCTCTGGGGCCAACGTCCTGACTTTC. Protein: CASSRPGRSSGANVLTF.

The sample holds a few counts of this clonotype. Here the CDR3 DNA reads TGCGCCAGCAGCTACGGGACAGCTCATGGCTACACCTTC. This sequence encodes CASSYGTAHGYTF. This chain joins TRBV5-1 and TRBJ1-2; 7 bases are shared with TRBD1. V gave up 3 bases and J gave up 6 bases; unmatched junction bases: 5. The CDR3 has 13 amino acids. The V gene's germline CDR1 is SGHRS and CDR2 YFSETQ.

A few counts support this clonotype. CDR3 sequence reads: CASSLSGDSSYNEQFF. As DNA, the CDR3 is TGTGCCAGCAGCTTAAGCGGGGACAGCTCCTACAATGAGCAGTTCTTC. V is TRBV7-2 and J is TRBJ2-1; either TRBD1 or TRBD2 may supply D (7 bases each). The CDR3 spans 16 residues. Trimming took off 2 bases at V and 0 bases at J, with 11 bases between the two ends. Looked up from germline, CDR1 is SGHTA and CDR2 is FQGNSA. The variable domain in full, with the rest retrieved from reference TRBV7-2 and TRBJ2-1, is GAGVSQSPSNKVTEKGKDVELRCDPISGHTALYWYRQSLGQGLEFLIYFQGNSAPDKSGLPSDRFSAERTGGSVSTLTIQRTQQEDSAVYLCASSLSGDSSYNEQFFGPGTRLTVL.

The sample holds one count of this clonotype. The rearrangement joins TRBV21-1 to TRBJ2-2. TRBV21-1 is tagged as a pseudogene. The CDR3 is made up of 16 amino acids. CDR3 nucleotide sequence: TGTGCCAGCAGCAAAGTTAGGGATGCGTACACCGGGGAGCTGTTTTTT. This encodes CASSKVRDAYTGELFF.

The chain uses TRBV20-1 and TRBJ2-3, with D perhaps TRBD2 (7 bases). The germline V gene has CDR1 DFQATT and CDR2 SNEGSKA (reference sequence). Trimming stripped 3 bases from V and 5 bases from J, with 12 bases between. The length of the CDR3 is 13 residues. The CDR3 nucleotides read TGCAGTGCTAGGGGGGGGGGCCGAGATACGCAGTATTTT. Its protein is CSARGGGRDTQYF.